The 17 T cell receptor beta chains listed next were all sequenced from one sample in a study of T cell responses to AZD1222 COVID-19 vaccine (dated by TCRdb to about 2021). The library was produced with the immunoSEQ multiplex PCR assay. TCRdb stores this immuneACCESS table with in-frame sequences only. Part of the clones is absent; in the studies checked, under half of the shortfall reflects unresolved V genes, and no reason is known for the rest. The sample yields about 140,000 clones; around 90% were counted once. Roughly 2% of the sample rests with the top ten. The meaning of the sample's time point label: baseline before first vaccination. The specimen comprised peripheral blood, sampled on day 0 of AZD1222 vaccination. These receptors originate from an adult in good health.

CDR3 region: CASSFEGEYYGYTF. In DNA form, the CDR3 reads TGCGCCAGCAGCTTCGAGGGGGAGTACTATGGCTACACCTTC. V and J are TRBV5-1 and TRBJ1-2, with D perhaps matching TRBD1 (6 bases). The CDR3 loop spans 14 amino acids. The germline gives CDR1 SGHRS, CDR2 YFSETQ. The V end was cut by 2 bases, the J end by 3 bases, with 11 bases between. Drawing the rest from reference TRBV5-1 and TRBJ1-2, the complete variable domain is KAGVTQTPRYLIKTRGQQVTLSCSPISGHRSVSWYQQTPGQGLQFLFEYFSETQRNKGNFPGRFSGRQFSNSRSEMNVSTLELGDSALYLCASSFEGEYYGYTFGSGTRLTVV.

This chain connects TRBV27 to TRBJ2-7, with a possible D match to TRBD2 (5 bases). There are 15 residues in the CDR3. Trimming left V 4 bases short and J 2 bases short, with 15 bases between. CDR1 and CDR2 (germline): MNHEY, SMNVEV (reference sequence). CDR3 sequence reads: CASSYGTGTTYEQYF. In DNA form, the CDR3 reads TGTGCCAGCAGTTATGGAACGGGAACGACCTACGAGCAGTACTTC.

The chain joins TRBV7-9 to TRBJ1-2; D remains unclear. CDR1 is SEHNR and CDR2 is FQNEAQ in the germline V gene (reference sequence). V lost 2 bases to trimming and J lost 6 bases, with 16 bases between them. This CDR3 comprises 15 residues. The CDR3 DNA sequence: TGTGCCAGCAGCTTACCCCAAACAGTGTCCCATGGCTACACCTTC. Residues: CASSLPQTVSHGYTF.

The rearrangement joins TRBV18 to TRBJ2-5; 9 bases agree with TRBD1. Trimming removed 6 bases from V and 5 bases from J; junction bases left unmatched: 10. Germline CDR1 and CDR2: KGHSH and LQKENI. The CDR3 totals 15 residues. CDR3 DNA: TGTGCCAGCTCGCCTAGGGGGACAGGGCTGGAGACCCAGTACTTC. As protein: CASSPRGTGLETQYF.

The V call is TRBV7-9, the J call TRBJ1-2; D possibly corresponds to TRBD1 (5 bases). CDR1 SEHNR and CDR2 FQNEAQ come from the germline V gene (reference sequence). The CDR3 length is 13 residues. V lost 3 bases, J lost 4 bases, and 9 bases lay in between. As DNA, the CDR3 is TGTGCCAGCAGCTTTGAGGGGAGCTATGGCTACACCTTC. Encoded protein: CASSFEGSYGYTF.

The CDR3 bases are TGCGCCAGCAGCGCACAGGGGGCGGATGGCTACACCTTC. This translates into CASSAQGADGYTF. This sequence joins TRBV4-1 and TRBJ1-2; 9 bases line up with TRBD1. The J segment lost 6 bases and the V segment lost 5 bases, leaving 4 bases of the junction unmatched. The CDR3 has 13 amino acids. The V gene's germline CDR1 is MGHRA and CDR2 YSYEKL.

V usage is TRBV6-5 and J usage is TRBJ1-5, with D hard to call. There are 14 residues in the CDR3. Trimming took 4 bases from V and 1 from J, leaving 8 bases between them. From germline, CDR1 is MNHEY and CDR2 SVGAGI. The CDR3 loop is CASSSGTSNQPQHF. CDR3 coding DNA: TGTGCCAGCAGTTCCGGAACCAGCAATCAGCCCCAGCATTTT.

This chain joins TRBV27 and TRBJ1-5, with D unresolved. The ends were cut back, 8 bases at V and 4 bases at J, with 3 bases in the middle. CDR3 length: 10 amino acids. Germline V gives CDR1 MNHEY, CDR2 SMNVEV (reference sequence). CDR3 DNA: TGTGCCAGCGGGAATCAGCCCCAGCATTTT. It translates to CASGNQPQHF.

In this sample, this clone turned up a few times. The gene calls are TRBV6-6 and TRBJ2-7; 11 nucleotides align to TRBD1. CDR3 length: 14 residues. V dropped 2 bases and J dropped 3; count of bases not matched to a gene: 0. The germline CDR1 and CDR2 sequences are MNHNY and SVGAGI (reference sequence). The chain's CDR3 is CASSYGTGGYEQYF. The CDR3 coding sequence is TGTGCCAGCAGTTACGGGACAGGGGGCTACGAGCAGTACTTC.

The chain carries TRBV18 and TRBJ1-3, with D perhaps matching TRBD1 (5 bases). Trimming pared 0 bases from V and 2 bases from J, leaving 14 bases between. Looked up from germline, CDR1 is KGHSH and CDR2 is LQKENI. This CDR3 is 17 amino acids long. CDR3 bases: TGTGCCAGCTCACCACCCGGAGACAGTCTGGCTGGAAACACCATATATTTT. Translation: CASSPPGDSLAGNTIYF.

The chain has TRBV6-5 and TRBJ1-3, with D unresolved. Trimming took 7 bases from V and 7 from J, leaving 11 bases between them. Per the germline V gene, CDR1 is MNHEY and CDR2 is SVGAGI. There are 12 residues in the CDR3. The CDR3 spells CASKGIRNTIYF. DNA for the CDR3: TGTGCCAGCAAGGGAATTCGGAACACCATATATTTT.

The V call is TRBV28, the J call TRBJ1-2, with D possibly matching TRBD1 (5 bases). Deletions cut 6 bases from V and 8 bases from J, with 25 bases between. The V gene's germline CDR1 is MDHEN and CDR2 SYDVKM. The CDR3 has 16 residues. This CDR3 is CASSTPPDASGRGYTF. The DNA of the CDR3 is TGTGCCAGCAGCACCCCCCCGGACGCCTCGGGACGGGGCTACACCTTC.

V gene TRBV19 combines with J gene TRBJ1-4; D unresolved. V was trimmed by 5 bases and J by 8 bases, leaving 18 bases between them. This CDR3 comprises 15 residues. The V gene's germline CDR1 is LNHDA and CDR2 SQIVND (reference sequence). The DNA for the CDR3 is TGTGCCAGTAGTCCCGAGGGAAGAGGGAGAGAAAAACTGTTTTTT. Its protein is CASSPEGRGREKLFF.

V is TRBV28 and J is TRBJ1-3, with a possible D match to TRBD1 (5 bases). CDR3 length: 16 amino acids. V was cut by 2 bases and J by 0 bases, with 11 bases left in between. Looked up from germline, CDR1 is MDHEN and CDR2 is SYDVKM. CDR3 region: CASSLIPGTSGNTIYF. For the CDR3, the DNA is TGTGCCAGCAGTTTAATTCCGGGGACCTCTGGAAACACCATATATTTT.

This clone was detected a few times. The V gene is TRBV5-1, the J gene TRBJ2-1; 16 nucleotides align to TRBD2. In germline, CDR1 is SGHRS, CDR2 YFSETQ. The CDR3 sequence is 19 residues long. The ends lost 4 bases at V and 4 bases at J; junction bases unmatched: 11. DNA for the CDR3: TGCGCCAGCAGCCAGGGACTAGCGGGAGGGTACTCATATTACAATGAGCAGTTCTTC. It encodes CASSQGLAGGYSYYNEQFF.

The chain recombines TRBV7-7 with TRBJ2-3, with TRBD1 as a possible D gene (5 bases). The CDR3 consists of 14 residues. Trimming stripped 4 bases from V and 6 bases from J, with 14 bases between. Germline V CDR1 and CDR2: SSHAT, FNYEAQ (reference sequence). CDR3 sequence reads: CASSSGQGPDTQYF. The CDR3 DNA is TGTGCCAGCAGCTCCGGCCAGGGTCCCGATACGCAGTATTTT.

This chain links TRBV4-2 with TRBJ1-3; D is unresolved. The CDR3 loop spans 14 amino acids. Trimming cost V 1 base and J 0 bases, with 4 bases left between them. Germline-derived CDR1 and CDR2 are LGHNA and YNFKEQ. CDR3 loop: CASSQGISGNTIYF. CDR3 in DNA: TGTGCCAGCAGCCAAGGGATCTCTGGAAACACCATATATTTT.